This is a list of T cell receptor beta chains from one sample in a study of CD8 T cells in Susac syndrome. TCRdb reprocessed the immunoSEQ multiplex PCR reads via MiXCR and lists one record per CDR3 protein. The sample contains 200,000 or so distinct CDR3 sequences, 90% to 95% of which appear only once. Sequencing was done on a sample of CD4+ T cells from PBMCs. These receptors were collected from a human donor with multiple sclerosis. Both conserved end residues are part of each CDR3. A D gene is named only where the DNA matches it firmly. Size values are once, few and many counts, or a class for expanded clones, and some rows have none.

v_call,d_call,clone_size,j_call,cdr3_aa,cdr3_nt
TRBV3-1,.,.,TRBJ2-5,CASSHLGAETQYF,TGTGCCAGCAGCCACCTCGGTGCGGAGACCCAGTACTTC
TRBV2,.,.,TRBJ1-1,CASSEALQDTGTTF,TGTGCCAGCAGTGAAGCGCTTCAAGACACTGGGACGACCTTT
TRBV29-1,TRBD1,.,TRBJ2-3,CSVEDSGQGSDTQYF,TGCAGCGTTGAGGATTCGGGACAGGGGTCAGATACGCAGTATTTT
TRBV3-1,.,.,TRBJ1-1,CASSRFWQGNTEAFF,TGTGCCAGCAGCCGCTTTTGGCAGGGAAACACTGAAGCTTTCTTT
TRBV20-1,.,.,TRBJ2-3,CSARTPGLTDTQYF,TGCAGTGCTAGAACACCAGGGCTCACAGATACGCAGTATTTT
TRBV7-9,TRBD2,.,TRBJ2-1,CASSPGLLNSNEQFF,TGTGCCAGCAGCCCGGGACTACTCAACAGCAATGAGCAGTTCTTC
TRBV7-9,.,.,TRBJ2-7,CASSPSVAGDYEQYF,TGTGCCAGCAGCCCCTCAGTGGCGGGTGACTACGAGCAGTACTTC
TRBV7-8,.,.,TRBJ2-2,CASSLAVNFPGELFF,TGTGCCAGCAGCTTAGCGGTCAATTTTCCCGGGGAGCTGTTTTTT
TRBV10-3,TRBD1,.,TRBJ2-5,CAISAGTGGETQYF,TGTGCCATCAGTGCCGGGACAGGGGGAGAGACCCAGTACTTC
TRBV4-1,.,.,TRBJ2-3,CASSWTRETGNTQYF,TGCGCCAGCAGCTGGACGCGGGAAACAGGGAATACGCAGTATTTT
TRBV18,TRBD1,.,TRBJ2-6,CASSTWTGSGANVLTF,TGTGCCAGCTCAACGTGGACAGGGTCTGGGGCCAACGTCCTGACTTTC
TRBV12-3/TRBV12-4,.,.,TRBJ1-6,CASSLRPGSGNSPLHF,TGTGCCAGCAGTTTAAGGCCGGGGTCAGGGAATTCACCCCTCCACTTT
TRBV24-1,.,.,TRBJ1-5,CATDRNSNQPQHF,TGTGCCACCGACAGAAATAGCAATCAGCCCCAGCATTTT
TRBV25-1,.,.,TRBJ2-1,CASSGRLSSLNNEQFF,TGTGCCAGCAGTGGGCGGCTTAGCAGTCTAAACAATGAGCAGTTCTTC
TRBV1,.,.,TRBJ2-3,CTSVLAGESTDTQYF,TGCACCAGCGTTCTAGCGGGGGAGAGCACAGATACGCAGTATTTT
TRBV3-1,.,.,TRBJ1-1,CASSPEPQGWNTEAFF,TGTGCCAGCAGCCCGGAACCACAGGGCTGGAACACTGAAGCTTTCTTT
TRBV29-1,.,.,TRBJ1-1,CSVTVSRGTEAFF,TGCAGCGTTACTGTTTCCCGAGGGACTGAAGCTTTCTTT
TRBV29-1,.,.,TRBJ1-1,CSGQREATEAFF,TGCAGCGGCCAAAGGGAGGCCACTGAAGCTTTCTTT
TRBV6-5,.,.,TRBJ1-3,CASSYSQGNTIYF,TGTGCCAGCAGTTACTCGCAGGGCAACACCATATATTTT
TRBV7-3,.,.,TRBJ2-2,CASSYEWNTGELFF,TGTGCCAGCAGCTATGAGTGGAACACCGGGGAGCTGTTTTTT
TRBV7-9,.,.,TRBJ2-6,CASSPPGISGANVLTF,TGTGCCAGCAGCCCGCCGGGGATCTCTGGGGCCAACGTCCTGACTTTC
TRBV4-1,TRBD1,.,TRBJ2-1,CASSPGQGARNEQFF,TGCGCCAGCAGCCCGGGACAGGGGGCGAGGAATGAGCAGTTCTTC
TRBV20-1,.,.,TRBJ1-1,CSARGGSQISPEAFF,TGCAGTGCTAGGGGGGGGTCACAGATAAGCCCCGAAGCTTTCTTT
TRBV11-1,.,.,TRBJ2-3,CASRNTDTQYF,TGTGCCAGCAGGAACACAGATACGCAGTATTTT
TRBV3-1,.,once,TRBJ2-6,CASRPLFGANVLTF,TGTGCCAGCAGGCCTCTCTTTGGGGCCAACGTCCTGACTTTC
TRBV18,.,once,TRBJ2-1,CASSPTEGSYNEQFF,TGTGCCAGCTCACCAACAGAGGGCTCCTACAATGAGCAGTTCTTC
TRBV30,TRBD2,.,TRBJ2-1,CAWKYAAGGPEFF,TGTGCCTGGAAATACGCGGCGGGAGGGCCCGAGTTCTTC
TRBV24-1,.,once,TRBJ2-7,CATSDEGPNSYEQYF,TGTGCCACCAGTGATGAGGGCCCAAACTCCTACGAGCAGTACTTC
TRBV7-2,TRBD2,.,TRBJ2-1,CASSALAGTYNEQFF,TGTGCCAGCAGCGCTCTAGCGGGGACCTACAATGAGCAGTTCTTC
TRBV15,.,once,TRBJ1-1,CATSNSGMNTEAFF,TGTGCCACCAGCAACTCTGGCATGAACACTGAAGCTTTCTTT
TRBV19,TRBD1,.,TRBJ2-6,CASSITGAGANVLTF,TGTGCCAGTAGTATAACAGGGGCTGGGGCCAACGTCCTGACTTTC
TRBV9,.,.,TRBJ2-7,CASSVEPVSYEQYF,TGTGCCAGCAGCGTAGAACCGGTTTCCTACGAGCAGTACTTC
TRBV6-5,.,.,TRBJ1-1,CASSAVEGWVAFF,TGTGCCAGCAGTGCCGTTGAGGGGTGGGTCGCTTTCTTT
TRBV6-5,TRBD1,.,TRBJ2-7,CASSSGGRAYEQYF,TGTGCCAGCAGTTCAGGGGGCAGGGCTTACGAGCAGTACTTC
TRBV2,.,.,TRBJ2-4,CAIGTGERLAKNIQYF,TGTGCCATTGGGACGGGGGAGCGGTTAGCCAAAAACATTCAGTACTTC
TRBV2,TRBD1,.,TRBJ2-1,CASSAGQYREQFF,TGTGCCAGCAGTGCGGGACAGTACAGGGAGCAGTTCTTC
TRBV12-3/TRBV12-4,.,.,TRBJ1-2,CASSRLSTNGYTF,TGTGCCAGCAGTCGTCTGAGTACCAATGGCTACACCTTC
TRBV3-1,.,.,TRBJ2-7,CASSLTAGIEEQYF,TGTGCCAGCAGCCTGACGGCAGGGATTGAAGAGCAGTACTTC
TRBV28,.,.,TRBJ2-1,CASGRQQHNEQFF,TGTGCCAGCGGGAGACAGCAGCACAATGAGCAGTTCTTC
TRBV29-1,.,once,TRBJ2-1,CSVESGYSSYNEQFF,TGCAGCGTTGAGTCGGGGTACAGCTCCTACAATGAGCAGTTCTTC
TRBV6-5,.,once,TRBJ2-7,CASSWRGGYEQYF,TGTGCCAGCAGTTGGAGGGGCGGCTACGAGCAGTACTTC
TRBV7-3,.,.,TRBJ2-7,CASSPDRYSYEQYF,TGTGCCAGCAGCCCAGACAGGTATAGCTACGAGCAGTACTTC
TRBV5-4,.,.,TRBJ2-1,CASSLVRNNEQFF,TGTGCCAGCAGCTTGGTCAGGAACAATGAGCAGTTCTTC
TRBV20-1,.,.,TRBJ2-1,CSANLIMGNEQFF,TGCAGTGCTAATTTAATTATGGGCAATGAGCAGTTCTTC
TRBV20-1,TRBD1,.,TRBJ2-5,CSAQDRAQETQYF,TGCAGTGCTCAGGACAGGGCCCAAGAGACCCAGTACTTC
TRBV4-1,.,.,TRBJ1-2,CASSPEAAFNYGYTF,TGCGCCAGCAGCCCCGAGGCGGCATTTAACTATGGCTACACCTTC
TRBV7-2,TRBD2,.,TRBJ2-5,CASSTSGGAWETQYF,TGTGCCAGCAGCACTAGCGGGGGGGCCTGGGAGACCCAGTACTTC
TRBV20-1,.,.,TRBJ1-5,CSARGTGNQPQHF,TGCAGTGCTAGGGGGACCGGCAATCAGCCCCAGCATTTT
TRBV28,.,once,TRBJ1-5,CASSNTWGGSQPQHF,TGTGCCAGCAGTAATACCTGGGGGGGCTCTCAGCCCCAGCATTTT
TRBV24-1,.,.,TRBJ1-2,CATSGQTGYGYTF,TGTGCCACCAGTGGGCAGACTGGCTATGGCTACACCTTC
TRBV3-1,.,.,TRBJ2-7,CASSLRDTYEQYF,TGTGCCAGCAGCCTCCGGGACACCTACGAGCAGTACTTC
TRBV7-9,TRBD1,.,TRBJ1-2,CASSLERFGRGDGYTF,TGTGCCAGCAGCTTAGAGAGGTTCGGCAGGGGGGATGGCTACACCTTC
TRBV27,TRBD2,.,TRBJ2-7,CASRRTSGRNEQYF,TGTGCCAGCAGACGGACTAGCGGGAGAAACGAGCAGTACTTC